This T cell receptor (beta chain) was sequenced for a study of early T cells in non-severe SARS-CoV-2 infection. In the study overall: Investigators sequenced bulk RNA drawn from unsorted whole blood, and chains remained unpaired. Study-wide findings and caveats: VDJdb matching, biased toward anti-spike CD8 responses, missed private and CD4 specificities.

Unique molecular identifiers (one per individual cDNA molecule) were attached. One entry per CDR3 protein results from TCRdb running MiXCR on the 5' RACE reads. The sample has some 67,000 distinct CDR3 sequences; 10% are singletons. This clonotype was detected a few times. Its antigen is currently unknown. The germline V gene has CDR1 SGHNT and CDR2 YENEEA. The V and J ends lost 4 bases and 0 bases respectively, with 6 bases between them. CDR3 length: 13 residues. The clonotype was recovered from an adult who was a healthcare worker with PCR-confirmed SARS-CoV-2 infection or an uninfected control (not recorded which). The sample in question was whole blood, obtained at baseline. The chain recombines TRBV11-3 with TRBJ1-1; D remains unclear. CDR3 nucleotide sequence: TGTGCCAGCAGCTCCCTTATGAACACTGAAGCTTTCTTT. It is translated as CASSSLMNTEAFF.